Listed below are T cell receptor beta chains from one sample, sequenced in a study of cytomegalovirus exposure and HLA in healthy donors. Sequencing was performed with immunoSEQ multiplex PCR; in TCRdb, only in-frame clones are kept and a portion is missing. The table has more than 100,000 clones, around 73% seen once. Sequenced material: PBMCs. These receptors were obtained from a woman aged 40 to 50 in good health and CMV-seropositive. The conserved cysteine and the conserved F or W are not part of the CDR3 here. Clone size is stated in some rows and not others, as once, few, many or a class when expanded.

v_call: TRBV7-3
clone_size: .
cdr3_length: 11
cdr3_aa: ASSLNQRGGQF

v_call: TRBV6-6
clone_size: .
cdr3_length: 13
cdr3_aa: ASSPTSGYYNEQF

v_call: TRBV5-1
clone_size: .
cdr3_length: 10
cdr3_aa: ASSLTAGELF

v_call: TRBV4-1
clone_size: once
cdr3_length: 14
cdr3_aa: ASSPTARDNPYEQY

v_call: TRBV29-1
clone_size: .
cdr3_length: 11
cdr3_aa: SAYYRGISEAF

v_call: TRBV23-1
clone_size: .
cdr3_length: 11
cdr3_aa: ASRRDRGTEAF

v_call: TRBV6-5
clone_size: .
cdr3_length: 12
cdr3_aa: ASSLDRDQETQY

v_call: TRBV7-8
clone_size: .
cdr3_length: 14
cdr3_aa: ASRGGPPDDMPEAF

v_call: TRBV19
clone_size: .
cdr3_length: 11
cdr3_aa: ASSNPGTDTQY

v_call: TRBV5-1
clone_size: .
cdr3_length: 11
cdr3_aa: ASSWRTDEKLF

v_call: TRBV5-3
clone_size: .
cdr3_length: 14
cdr3_aa: ARSWAGGCRNQPQH